This T cell receptor beta chain is drawn from a study of T cells in tuberculosis. Study context: T cells were selected with CD1B tetramers loaded with glucose monomycolate.

On average about 92,000 T cells per donor were immunosequenced. Study-level points and caveats: Samples were chosen by availability of cryopreserved specimens.

Notes on this clone: The antigen is not known.

Some clones are missing from TCRdb's copy, which holds only in-frame ones; the method was immunoSEQ multiplex PCR. The repertoire holds about 25,000 clones, with roughly 95% as singletons. Germline V gives CDR1 MNHNS, CDR2 SASEGT. The CDR3 runs to 17 residues. The germline V and J ends were trimmed by 2 bases and 4 bases, with 18 bases remaining between them. This chain connects TRBV6-1 to TRBJ1-3, with TRBD1 as a possible D gene (5 bases). The sequencing input was PBMCs. This TCR was sampled from a donor aged 10-35 years with latent tuberculosis or without tuberculosis infection. The CDR3 loop is CASSERWWGVGGNTIYF. CDR3 in DNA: TGTGCCAGCAGTGAAAGGTGGTGGGGGGTTGGAGGAAACACCATATATTTT.